Described below is a single TCR beta chain sequence and its context. The antigen remains unidentified. TCRdb re-derived calls from the reads in MiXCR, one entry per CDR3 protein. The top ten clones hold roughly 13% of a sample with roughly 990,000 distinct CDR3 sequences, roughly 30% of them seen once. This entry is derived from a study of T cell repertoires in cytomegalovirus infection. Study summary: Recently identified HLA-C-restricted CMV epitopes were among the peptides used. CMV infection plus the matching HLA type was flagged by public TCR beta signatures.

The CDR3 runs 15 residues. The V gene's germline CDR1 is LNHDA and CDR2 SQIVND (reference sequence). V dropped 7 bases and J dropped 1 base, with 16 bases sitting between them. Whole-study results and caveats: HLA-C-restricted CMV clonotypes gave the most frequent clonotype in two of eight donors.

The sample here was cultured CD8+ T cells from PBMCs, taken from culture after CMV antigen stimulation. V is TRBV19 and J is TRBJ1-1; D is ambiguous. The origin of this receptor is a human donor in good health (CMV status not recorded). Some clones in this sample may be carry-over from other donors' samples. CDR3 region: CASIRPAKGNTEAFF. DNA of the CDR3: TGTGCCAGTATCCGCCCGGCAAAAGGGAACACTGAAGCTTTCTTT.